This entry is about one T cell receptor (beta chain). The data derive from a study of beta chain features in type 1 diabetes. The germline CDR1 and CDR2 sequences are SGHVS and FQNEAQ. With 10 bases clipped from V and 5 bases from J, the junction kept 14 bases outside the gene matches. The CDR3 covers 15 residues. The sequenced template was cDNA made from the entire isolated RNA. The data were produced by immunoSEQ multiplex PCR, yet TCRdb's version contains in-frame clones alone and is incomplete. The sample yields around 99,000 clones, 40% seen once. The TCR sequence derives from a woman younger than 30 in good health. Material: stem cell memory CD4+ T cells from blood. This chain uses TRBV7-8 with TRBJ2-7; 10 bases are a match to TRBD1. The CDR3 nucleotides are TGTGCCACCCAGCTTAGGGGACAGGGGATAAACGAGCAGTACTTC. Amino acid sequence: CATQLRGQGINEQYF.